This is a list of T cell receptor beta chains from one sample in a study of chemoradiotherapy in HPV16-positive cancers. Here immunoSEQ multiplex PCR was the method, and the copy in TCRdb shows in-frame clones only, minus some. The sample holds 4,000 to 5,000 clones, less than 85% seen once. This specimen was tumor tissue, taken from a patient who underwent chemoradiotherapy. These TCRs come from a human donor with HPV-associated anogenital cancer. Both conserved end residues are part of each CDR3. D genes are given only for firm matches. Expanded clones are given a class, and other clones once, few, many or no size at all.

>TRBJ2-2|NA|TRBD1|TRBV28
CASSPRTGRTGELFF
TGTGCCAGCAGTCCTCGGACAGGGCGAACCGGGGAGCTGTTTTTT
>TRBJ2-3|NA|TRBD2|TRBV5-4
CASRKTSGPTDTQYF
TGTGCCAGCAGGAAGACTAGCGGGCCCACAGATACGCAGTATTTT
>TRBJ1-5|NA|TRBD1|TRBV7-2
CASSLGQGVTGNQPQHF
TGTGCCAGCAGCTTAGGACAGGGGGTAACGGGCAATCAGCCCCAGCATTTT
>TRBJ2-1|NA|TRBD2|TRBV6-5
CASSYRGSSGNEQFF
TGTGCCAGCAGTTATCGCGGGAGCTCAGGCAATGAGCAGTTCTTC
>TRBJ2-6|NA|TRBD1|TRBV5-6
CASSLGTGASSGANVLTF
TGTGCCAGCAGCTTGGGGACAGGAGCTTCCTCTGGGGCCAACGTCCTGACTTTC
>TRBJ2-2|NA|NA|TRBV9
CASSRNTGRNTGELFF
TGTGCCAGCAGCCGAAATACCGGACGCAACACCGGGGAGCTGTTTTTT
>TRBJ2-5|NA|NA|TRBV7-9
CASSFVPGETQYF
TGTGCCAGCAGCTTTGTGCCAGGGGAGACCCAGTACTTC
>TRBJ2-5|NA|NA|TRBV27
CASSLRRVSQETQYF
TGTGCCAGCAGTTTACGCAGGGTTAGTCAAGAGACCCAGTACTTC
>TRBJ2-1|NA|NA|TRBV5-6
CASSSHGAYNEQFF
TGTGCCAGCAGTAGTCATGGAGCCTACAATGAGCAGTTCTTC
>TRBJ1-2|NA|NA|TRBV21-1
CASSKGQGVDGYTF
TGTGCCAGCAGCAAGGGACAGGGAGTAGATGGCTACACCTTC
>TRBJ1-1|NA|TRBD1|TRBV19
CATNRGRNTEAFF
TGTGCCACTAACAGGGGAAGGAACACTGAAGCTTTCTTT
>TRBJ2-5|few|TRBD2|TRBV28
CASIQHGLAGAGWETQYF
TGTGCCAGCATTCAGCACGGACTAGCGGGAGCGGGATGGGAGACCCAGTACTTC
>TRBJ2-2|NA|NA|TRBV9
CASSVVRTRSSGELFF
TGTGCCAGCAGCGTAGTAAGGACTCGCAGTTCCGGGGAGCTGTTTTTT
>TRBJ1-1|NA|TRBD1|TRBV29-1
CSVGTGGHTEAFF
TGCAGCGTTGGGACAGGGGGCCACACTGAAGCTTTCTTT
>TRBJ2-3|NA|TRBD2|TRBV4-1
CASSQATSEDTQYF
TGCGCCAGCAGCCAAGCCACTAGCGAAGATACGCAGTATTTT
>TRBJ2-7|NA|NA|TRBV6-1
CASSETLGAYEQYF
TGTGCCAGCAGTGAAACTTTAGGGGCCTACGAGCAGTACTTC
>TRBJ2-7|NA|TRBD2|TRBV6-1
CASSEALAGGPRYEQYF
TGTGCCAGCAGTGAGGCTCTAGCGGGAGGCCCACGGTACGAGCAGTACTTC
>TRBJ1-1|NA|TRBD1|TRBV29-1
CSVETTGTGAFF
TGCAGCGTTGAAACGACAGGGACGGGAGCTTTCTTT
>TRBJ2-5|NA|NA|TRBV15
CATSGQAAGVGETQYF
TGTGCCACCAGCGGCCAGGCGGCGGGCGTGGGAGAGACCCAGTACTTC
>TRBJ2-7|NA|TRBD1|TRBV15
CATSLNRGRYEQYF
TGTGCCACCAGCCTGAACAGGGGGCGATACGAGCAGTACTTC
>TRBJ2-5|NA|TRBD1|TRBV9
CASTGQGLETQYF
TGTGCCAGCACGGGACAGGGTTTGGAGACCCAGTACTTC
>TRBJ1-2|NA|TRBD1|TRBV6-5
CASSHYPGDRGQGYTF
TGTGCCAGCAGTCACTACCCGGGCGACAGGGGCCAAGGCTACACCTTC
>TRBJ2-2|NA|NA|TRBV6-5
CASGLSTGELFF
TGTGCCAGCGGCCTCTCTACCGGGGAGCTGTTTTTT
>TRBJ1-2|NA|TRBD1|TRBV5-6
CASSPGPGQNYGYTF
TGTGCCAGCAGCCCGGGGCCGGGACAGAACTATGGCTACACCTTC
>TRBJ2-7|NA|NA|TRBV6-5
CASSPVDGYEQYF
TGTGCCAGCAGCCCAGTCGACGGGTACGAGCAGTACTTC
>TRBJ2-1|NA|NA|TRBV5-1
CASSKDPKGYNEQFF
TGCGCCAGCAGCAAGGACCCGAAGGGCTACAATGAGCAGTTCTTC
>TRBJ2-5|NA|NA|TRBV7-7
CASSRTGRETQYF
TGTGCTAGCAGCCGAACAGGGCGAGAGACCCAGTACTTC
>TRBJ2-5|NA|NA|TRBV19
CASSITTGQQETQYF
TGTGCCAGTAGTATAACTACAGGGCAACAAGAGACCCAGTACTTC
>TRBJ2-1|NA|TRBD2|TRBV5-1
CASNLGEGPYNEQFF
TGCGCCAGCAACCTAGGGGAGGGCCCTTACAATGAGCAGTTCTTC
>TRBJ1-5|few|TRBD1|TRBV7-8
CASSWSRTGGNQPQHF
TGTGCCAGCAGCTGGAGCCGGACAGGGGGCAATCAGCCCCAGCATTTT
>TRBJ1-2|NA|NA|TRBV14
CASSPGTTGGYGYTF
TGTGCCAGCAGCCCGGGGACAACGGGCGGCTATGGCTACACCTTC